This TCR beta chain was found in a study of blood T cell repertoires in COVID-19. V was shortened by 3 bases and J by 8 bases, with 8 bases between the two germline ends. The CDR3 runs to 13 residues. Germline lookup yields CDR1 LNHNV and CDR2 YYDKDF (reference sequence). Authors' methods: By means of reference gene primer amplification, nucleated cell counts were estimated. Here immunoSEQ multiplex PCR was the method, and the copy in TCRdb shows in-frame clones only, minus some. V, J and clone size are those of that table, while D and trimming were read from the DNA. Here the sample spans a few hundred thousand clones, around 87% being singletons.

The receptor comes from a woman aged 70 to 79 with active or convalescent COVID-19. The J gene is TRBJ1-6, the V gene TRBV15; TRBD1 might be the D (5 bases). The material sequenced was peripheral blood. This chain's CDR3 is CATSRGGYSPLHF. Here the CDR3 DNA reads TGTGCCACCAGCAGGGGGGGGTATTCACCCCTCCACTTT. Looking up the rest from reference TRBV15 and TRBJ1-6 gives the full variable domain: DAMVIQNPRYQVTQFGKPVTLSCSQTLNHNVMYWYQQKSSQAPKLLFHYYDKDFNNEADTPDNFQSRRPNTSFCFLDIRSPGLGDTAMYLCATSRGGYSPLHFGNGTRLTVT.